This T cell receptor beta chain came from a study of T-cell memory formation after mild COVID-19. Using its own MiXCR run on the 5' RACE reads, TCRdb lists one record per CDR3 protein. The data show around 340,000 distinct CDR3 sequences, approximately 14% seen once. This clonotype was counted at least ten times. Antigen specificity is unknown. The length of the CDR3 is 16 residues. Trimming removed 0 bases from V and 1 base from J, with 13 bases in between. Germline V lookup: CDR1 SGHRS, CDR2 YFSETQ. Study results and limitations: CD4/CD8 balance characterized clones contracting day 15 to 85, and CD4+ skew characterized later expanders. Within pre-infection memory, some responding clones were found, suggesting cross-reactive memory joined.

The sample taken for sequencing was PBMCs or a T cell subset sorted from them (not recorded which). This sequence was found in a young man who had mild COVID-19 (a few samples of this study predate the infection). Cell type and time point are not known. The chain is built from TRBV5-1 and TRBJ1-1; D gene uncertain. This chain's CDR3 is CASSLGGAGPNTEAFF. CDR3 bases: TGCGCCAGCAGCTTGGGAGGTGCGGGTCCGAACACTGAAGCTTTCTTT.